This TCR beta chain was captured by sequencing in a study of T cells in Graves' hyperthyroidism and ophthalmopathy. Patients were excluded because of uncontrolled infection, other autoimmune disease, pregnancy or lactation. Whole-study results and caveats: Ophthalmopathy cases were set apart from stable hyperthyroidism by a 13 V-J model. Most thyroid clonotypes expanded above 0.001 appeared in blood too.

With regard to this clonotype: Its matching antigen is unknown.

The CDR3 sequence is 13 residues long. Looked up from germline, CDR1 is LNHNV and CDR2 is YYDKDF (reference sequence). V was shortened by 1 base and J by 6 bases, with 7 bases between the two germline ends. It was RNA transcripts that yielded the amplified TCR beta CDR3 regions. With the HTBI primer set, the TCR CDR3 went through a first round of RT-PCR. TCRdb called the multiplex PCR reads again in MiXCR, with one record for every CDR3 protein. The table lists a few hundred thousand distinct CDR3 sequences, about a sixth of them singletons, with approximately 7% in the top ten. Sequenced material: blood. The origin of this receptor is a woman aged 25 to 39 with Graves' hyperthyroidism. The rearrangement links TRBV15 to TRBJ2-1; D call uncertain. CDR3 amino acids: CATSRVISNEQFF. The DNA of the CDR3 is TGTGCCACCAGCAGAGTTATTTCCAATGAGCAGTTCTTC. Full variable domain (rest looked up from reference TRBV15 and TRBJ2-1): DAMVIQNPRYQVTQFGKPVTLSCSQTLNHNVMYWYQQKSSQAPKLLFHYYDKDFNNEADTPDNFQSRRPNTSFCFLDIRSPGLGDTAMYLCATSRVISNEQFFGPGTRLTVL.